The sequence of this TCR beta chain was determined in a study of blood T cell repertoires in COVID-19. Study-wide context: Sites across the United States, Italy and Spain contributed samples from acute and convalescent COVID-19.

How the authors handled the data: Reference gene primer amplification in the assay estimated nucleated cell counts. The repertoire was sequenced with immunoSEQ multiplex PCR; TCRdb's copy has only in-frame clones and lacks some. That table is the source of V, J and clone size, and D and trimming were worked out from the DNA. The data show more than 200,000 clones, approximately 86% seen once. After removal of 6 bases from V and 5 bases from J, the junction contained 8 bases not matched to a gene. Looked up from germline, CDR1 is SNHLY and CDR2 is FYNNEI. The CDR3 totals 15 residues. The chain uses TRBV2 and TRBJ2-2, with TRBD2 identical over 8 bases. This clonotype originated in a woman aged 45-65 years who had recovered from COVID-19. The sequenced sample was PBMCs or T cells enriched from blood (not recorded which). The CDR3 here is CASRPAGGRTGELFF. Written as DNA, the CDR3 is TGTGCCAGCAGACCCGCGGGAGGAAGGACCGGGGAGCTGTTTTTT.